Here is one TCR beta chain with its context. This sample is part of a study of blood T cell repertoires in COVID-19. As for the study in general: Italy, Spain and the United States were the sources of the convalescent and acute COVID-19 samples.

The assay was immunoSEQ multiplex PCR, and TCRdb's table has in-frame clones only and misses some. This table has about 220,000 clones, 70% to 90% appearing once. Trimming took 4 bases from V and 10 from J; bases not matched to a gene: 7. The germline gives CDR1 LNHDA, CDR2 SQIVND (reference sequence). This CDR3 comprises 14 residues. This rearrangement joins TRBV19 to TRBJ1-5, with 10 bases identical to TRBD1. Sequencing input: peripheral blood. The origin of this receptor is a human donor in a cohort sampled during active COVID-19. This chain's CDR3 is CASSNRDRGRPQHF. The CDR3 region has the DNA TGTGCCAGTAGTAACCGGGACAGGGGACGACCCCAGCATTTT.